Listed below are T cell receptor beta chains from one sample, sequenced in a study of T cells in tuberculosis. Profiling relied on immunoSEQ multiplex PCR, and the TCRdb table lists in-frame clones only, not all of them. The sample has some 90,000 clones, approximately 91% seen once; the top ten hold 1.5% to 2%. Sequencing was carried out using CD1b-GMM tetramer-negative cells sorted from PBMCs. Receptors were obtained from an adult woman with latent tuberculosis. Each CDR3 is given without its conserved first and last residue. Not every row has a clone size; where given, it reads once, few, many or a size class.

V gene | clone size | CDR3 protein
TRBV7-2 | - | ASSLGGGASTDTQY
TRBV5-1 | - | ASSPRTGSRSGNTIY
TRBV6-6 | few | ASTHQANSPLH
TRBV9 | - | ASSVSGTGNNEQF
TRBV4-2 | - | ASSQEAGEGTDTQY
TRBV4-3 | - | ASSQGGSSNQPQH
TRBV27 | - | ASSPSGSYNSPLH
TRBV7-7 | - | ASSSGQASGANVLT
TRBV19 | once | ASSWRNQPQH
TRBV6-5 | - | ASSYRGGAGANVLT
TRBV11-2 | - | ASSLWGGDTQY
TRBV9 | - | ASSVPNEGPLTSGNTIY
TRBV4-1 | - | ASSQDIQGAEEETQY
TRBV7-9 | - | ASSSGTVSILGTEAF
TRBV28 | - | ASKGGTVNQPQH
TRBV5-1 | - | ASSLVTGTGESL
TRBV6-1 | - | ASTVQGAGNTEAF
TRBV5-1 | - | ASSLAGAGADRGSTDTQY
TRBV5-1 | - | ASSWRTDTDTQY
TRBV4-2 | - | ASSQHGGGNEQF
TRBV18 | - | ASSPRGGAGTEAF
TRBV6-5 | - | ASSYYGGTYNEQF
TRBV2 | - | ATLSGASTDTQY
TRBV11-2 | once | ASSLEGTAAFYEQY
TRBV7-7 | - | ASSQMTQGTETQY
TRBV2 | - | ASRGQGHQPQH
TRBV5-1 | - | ASSFEGRGGYGYT
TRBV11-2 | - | ASSSTAATNEKLF
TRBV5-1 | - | ASSLGGPDTQY
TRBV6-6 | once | ASWNSPQETQY
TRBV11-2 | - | ASSSGRGPEWSTDTQY
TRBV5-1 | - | ASSLDKNYGYT
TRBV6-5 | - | ASSYGQGAPNGYT
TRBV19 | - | ASSMTGTGGRNIQY
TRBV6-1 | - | ASSAGGWGTEAF
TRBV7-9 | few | ASSTYRAVNSPLH
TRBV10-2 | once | ASKSLAGGQYNEQF
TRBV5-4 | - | ASSWGQGRLNTEAF
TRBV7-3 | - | ASSLTTGINQPQH
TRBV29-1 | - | SVASFYEQY
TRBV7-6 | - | ASSPDEGAEAF
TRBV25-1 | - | ASSELGTGDEKLF
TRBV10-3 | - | ATLAGGPRETQY
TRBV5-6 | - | ASSLNTGFGELF
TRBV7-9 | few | ASSLSRTRPYEQY
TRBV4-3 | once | ASSQDSNSAYNEQF
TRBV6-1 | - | ASSRTSVTYEQY
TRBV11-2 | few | ASSLGSGAEQY